This section outlines one TCR beta chain sequence together with its context. Clones were sequenced by immunoSEQ multiplex PCR, and TCRdb holds only the in-frame ones, with some missing. In the table there are some 6,800 clones, less than 80% of which are singletons. The CDR3 is made up of 16 amino acids. The trim removed 3 bases at V and 4 bases at J, leaving 9 bases unmatched. Germline CDR1 reads MRHNA; CDR2 reads SNTAGT. This sample is part of a study of PD-1 blockade in classical Hodgkin lymphoma. The overall study: Intravenous nivolumab at 3 mg/kg was given to patients every 2 weeks.

Every single patient, without exception, relapsed after autologous stem cell transplantation, and brentuximab vedotin exposure varied. The chain carries TRBV6-4 and TRBJ2-7; TRBD1 matches at 10 bases. The receptor was isolated from a human donor with classical Hodgkin lymphoma. The starting material was peripheral blood mononuclear cells (PBMCs), obtained before the second cycle of nivolumab. CDR3 residues: CASSDPDRGHWYEQYF. CDR3 bases: TGTGCCAGCAGTGATCCCGACAGGGGGCATTGGTACGAGCAGTACTTC.